Detailed here is one TCR beta chain. This sample is drawn from a study of blood T cell repertoires in COVID-19. Study background: Some COVID-19 samples were acute and others convalescent; all came from the United States, Italy and Spain.

Original processing notes: Nucleated cell number was recorded as an estimate derived from reference gene primer amplification. Clones were read by immunoSEQ multiplex PCR, and TCRdb kept only the in-frame ones, dropping some. The V and J calls and clone size come from that table; D and trimming were worked out from the DNA. In the table there are about 370,000 clones, roughly 90% of which are singletons. Individuals aged about 18 to 89 years were recruited from 24 US areas. Participants were placed into cohorts based on the clinical history they reported. The CDR3 loop spans 15 amino acids. V lost 3 bases to trimming and J lost 4 bases; unmatched junction nucleotides: 6. Looked up from germline, CDR1 is KGHSH and CDR2 is LQKENI.

The V call is TRBV18, the J call TRBJ2-7; 10 bases line up with TRBD2. This clonotype was obtained from a woman in her thirties or forties who had been exposed to COVID-19. Sequences were obtained from PBMCs or T cells enriched from blood (not recorded which). The chain's CDR3 is CASSPTSGDLYEQYF. The CDR3 region has the DNA TGTGCCAGCTCACCCACTAGCGGGGACTTATACGAGCAGTACTTC.